This T cell receptor (beta chain) was observed in a study of CD8 T cells in Susac syndrome. Reverse transcription of roughly 0.45 to 1 ug RNA used random hexamers. An immunoSEQ multiplex PCR amplified TCR beta CDR3 over 54 Vbeta and 13 Jbeta. TCRdb redid the calling of the immunoSEQ multiplex PCR reads with MiXCR, one entry per CDR3 protein. Among about 160,000 distinct CDR3 sequences listed, roughly 95% were seen once. General study results and limits: The number of individuals included in the study's TCR sequencing and HLA analysis was acknowledged as relatively small.

Concerning this clonotype itself: What it binds is unknown.

The T cells that were sequenced for TCR beta were CD8+ and CD4+ cells from blood. While serving as controls, healthy donors were matched for age and sex. Losses at the gene ends were 6 bases for V and 7 bases for J; bases not matched to a gene: 6. The CDR3 has 14 amino acids. V and J are TRBV12-3 or TRBV12-4 and TRBJ1-5; 10 bases match TRBD1. The source is a human donor in good health. The source material was CD4+ T cells from PBMCs. CDR3 protein: CASSRGQGGQPQHF. The DNA for the CDR3 is TGTGCCAGCAGCAGAGGACAGGGGGGCCAGCCCCAGCATTTT.